One sample yielded the 23 T cell receptor beta chains listed below, sequenced in a study of CD4+ T cells in melanoma. TCRdb's table, derived via immunoSEQ multiplex PCR, lists solely in-frame clones and lacks some. The sample contains some 50,000 clones, 75% to 90% of which appear only once. The sample taken for sequencing was peripheral blood. The receptors derive from a human donor with melanoma.

This clone occurred once. V gene TRBV4-2 combines with J gene TRBJ2-1, with TRBD2 matching over 7 bases. Germline values: CDR1 LGHNA, CDR2 YNFKEQ. The trim removed 2 bases at V and 13 bases at J, leaving 2 bases unmatched. The CDR3 extends over 11 amino acids. CDR3 sequence (DNA): TGTGCCAGCAGCCAAACTAGCGCCCAGTTCTTC. As protein: CASSQTSAQFF.

The rearrangement uses TRBV7-8 and TRBJ2-5, with 7 bases identical to TRBD1. J was trimmed by 3 bases and V by 5 bases; bases with no gene match: 6. This CDR3 comprises 14 residues. Per germline, CDR1 SGHVS and CDR2 FQNEAQ. CDR3 loop: CASSPRTGKETQYF. CDR3 nucleotides: TGTGCCAGCAGCCCGCGGACAGGCAAAGAGACCCAGTACTTC.

This clone was observed a single time. The rearrangement joins TRBV7-9 to TRBJ2-7; 10 bases are shared with TRBD1. The V and J ends lost 4 bases and 5 bases, in that order; junction bases with no gene match: 14. Germline CDR1 reads SEHNR; CDR2 reads FQNEAQ (reference sequence). This CDR3 is built from 17 residues. The CDR3, as DNA: TGTGCCAGCAGCTCACGGACAGGGGGTGATCCAACCCACGAGCAGTACTTC. Its translation is CASSSRTGGDPTHEQYF.

This clone showed up just once. V usage is TRBV7-2 and J usage is TRBJ1-3; no firm D call. There are 14 residues in the CDR3. Germline CDR1 is SGHTA and CDR2 is FQGNSA. Trimming stripped 3 bases from V and 4 bases from J, with 10 bases between. DNA of the CDR3: TGTGCCAGCAGCTTGATCGCAGGAGGAAACACCATATATTTT. Translated, it gives CASSLIAGGNTIYF.

The CDR3 loop reads CASSPGTVLVWGYTF. In nucleotides, the CDR3 is TGTGCCAGCAGTCCCGGGACAGTATTAGTTTGGGGCTACACCTTC. The chain recombines TRBV27 with TRBJ1-2, with 7 bases matching TRBD1. The CDR3 consists of 15 residues. V was pared by 5 bases and J by 8 bases, with 14 bases of the junction left unmatched. CDR1 is MNHEY, CDR2 SMNVEV, per germline (reference sequence).

The rearrangement joins TRBV6-1 to TRBJ2-7; tentative D call: TRBD2 (7 bases). Germline loops: CDR1 MNHNS, CDR2 SASEGT. Deletions cut 9 bases from V and 4 bases from J, with 16 bases between. The CDR3 totals 13 residues. CDR3 sequence: CASSRGGRYEQYF. The CDR3 nucleotides are TGTGCCAGTTCGAGGGGGGGACGGTACGAGCAGTACTTC.

The chain is built from TRBV5-1 and TRBJ2-7, with D perhaps being TRBD1 or TRBD2 (6 bases each). Germline loops: CDR1 SGHRS, CDR2 YFSETQ. V lost 6 bases and J 1 base, leaving 14 bases between the germline ends. The CDR3 totals 14 residues. In nucleotides, the CDR3 is TGCGCCAGCACCTATGGGGGGCGGTCCTACGAGCAGTACTTC. Protein product: CASTYGGRSYEQYF.

This chain joins TRBV2 and TRBJ1-1, with D perhaps matching TRBD1 (6 bases). The CDR3 length is 11 residues. Germline V gene lookup returns CDR1 SNHLY and CDR2 FYNNEI. Trimming cost V 5 bases and J 6 bases, with 7 bases left between them. CDR3 sequence reads: CASSTGPEAFF. The CDR3 nucleotides read TGTGCCAGCAGTACAGGGCCTGAAGCTTTCTTT.

The chain has TRBV6-4 and TRBJ1-1; D not resolved. This CDR3 region has 15 residues. Germline CDR1 reads MRHNA; CDR2 reads SNTAGT. Trimming took off 3 bases at V and 11 bases at J, with 22 bases between the two ends. The CDR3 nucleotides are TGTGCCAGCAGTGATACTGATTCTCACCCAAGGAACGCTTTCTTT. Translated, it gives CASSDTDSHPRNAFF.

This clone was detected once. The rearrangement joins TRBV6-6 to TRBJ2-7; D is perhaps TRBD1 or TRBD2 (5 bases each). The CDR3 length is 15 residues. From germline, CDR1 is MNHNY and CDR2 SVGAGI (reference sequence). V was pared by 6 bases and J by 2 bases, with 17 bases between. The CDR3 sequence: CASSIGTPGTYEQYF. CDR3 coding DNA: TGTGCCAGCAGCATTGGGACCCCAGGTACCTACGAGCAGTACTTC.

The rearrangement links TRBV13 to TRBJ2-7; 8 positions match TRBD1. This CDR3 contains 14 residues. Trimming took 0 bases from V and 8 from J; bases not matched to a gene: 6. Germline V lookup: CDR1 PRHDT, CDR2 FYEKMQ (reference sequence). CDR3 residues: CASSLGTGVFKQYF. As DNA, the CDR3 is TGTGCCAGCAGCTTAGGGACAGGGGTGTTCAAGCAGTACTTC. Using reference TRBV13 and TRBJ2-7 for the parts outside the CDR3, the full variable domain is AAGVIQSPRHLIKEKRETATLKCYPIPRHDTVYWYQQGPGQDPQFLISFYEKMQSDKGSIPDRFSAQQFSDYHSELNMSSLELGDSALYFCASSLGTGVFKQYFGPGTRLTVT.

In DNA form, the CDR3 reads TGCGCCAGCAGCTCGACTAGCGGGGCTTACAATGAGCAGTTCTTC. This translates into CASSSTSGAYNEQFF. The V gene is TRBV5-1, the J gene TRBJ2-1, with 11 bases identical to TRBD2. Losses at the gene ends were 3 bases for V and 4 bases for J; bases not matched to a gene: 3. The CDR3 has 15 amino acids. CDR1 and CDR2 from the germline V gene are SGHRS and YFSETQ.

V is TRBV4-2 and J is TRBJ2-7; the match to TRBD2 covers 8 bases. The V and J ends lost 0 bases and 7 bases, in that order; junction bases with no gene match: 11. This CDR3 is built from 16 residues. Germline CDR1 reads LGHNA; CDR2 reads YNFKEQ. The CDR3 coding sequence is TGTGCCAGCAGCCAAGAAGCCGGGACTAGGGGGTTAGAGCAGTACTTC. Translating it yields CASSQEAGTRGLEQYF.

The J gene is TRBJ2-5, the V gene TRBV28, with D perhaps matching TRBD1 or TRBD2 (5 bases each). This CDR3 has 15 amino acids. CDR1 and CDR2 from the germline V gene are MDHEN and SYDVKM. Trimming removed 5 bases from V and 4 bases from J, with 17 bases in between. The CDR3 region is CASSPSSWGSETQYF. The CDR3 DNA is TGTGCCAGCAGTCCCTCCAGCTGGGGGTCAGAGACCCAGTACTTC.

This clone was found a few times. The chain recombines TRBV30 with TRBJ1-3, with D possibly being TRBD1 (5 bases). Looked up from germline, CDR1 is GTSNPN and CDR2 is SVGIG (reference sequence). V was shortened by 8 bases and J by 4 bases, with 9 bases between the two germline ends. The CDR3 is 11 amino acids. The CDR3 bases are TGTGCCGGACAAGTAGGAAACACCATATATTTT. Residues: CAGQVGNTIYF.

The J gene is TRBJ2-7, the V gene TRBV9, with D possibly TRBD2 on 6 matching bases. This CDR3 is built from 15 residues. Germline V gene lookup returns CDR1 SGDLS and CDR2 YYNGEE. The germline V and J ends were trimmed by 3 bases and 5 bases, with 18 bases remaining between them. CDR3 sequence reads: CASSDGGERADEQYF. The CDR3 DNA is TGTGCCAGCAGCGATGGCGGGGAGAGAGCCGACGAGCAGTACTTC.

The chain has TRBV29-1 and TRBJ2-2; 7 bases map to TRBD1. The CDR3 length is 14 residues. CDR1 is SQVTM, CDR2 ANQGSEA, per germline. V was pared by 3 bases and J by 4 bases, with 5 bases of the junction left unmatched. The CDR3 reads CSVEGSGGTGELFF. DNA of the CDR3: TGCAGCGTTGAGGGGTCAGGGGGCACCGGGGAGCTGTTTTTT.

The rearrangement joins TRBV7-2 to TRBJ2-2; D unclear. The V gene's germline CDR1 is SGHTA and CDR2 FQGNSA. V lost 3 bases, J lost 5 bases, and 10 bases lay in between. The CDR3 is 14 residues long. The CDR3 spells CASSFDVLTGELFF. The CDR3 DNA sequence: TGTGCCAGCAGCTTTGATGTCTTGACCGGGGAGCTGTTTTTT.

This chain connects TRBV6-5 to TRBJ2-5, with 15 positions matching TRBD2. Germline V CDR1 and CDR2: MNHEY, SVGAGI. Losses at the gene ends were 2 bases for V and 4 bases for J; bases not matched to a gene: 2. The CDR3 covers 16 residues. Here the CDR3 reads CASSYGTSGGLETQYF. In DNA, the CDR3 is TGTGCCAGCAGTTACGGGACTAGCGGGGGGTTAGAGACCCAGTACTTC.

J is TRBJ2-5 and V is TRBV7-8; D is unclear. The CDR3 spans 14 residues. Germline assignment: CDR1 SGHVS and CDR2 FQNEAQ. V was clipped by 1 base and J by 4 bases, with 10 bases between them. In DNA form, the CDR3 reads TGTGCCAGCAGCTTAGGAGGTTCTCGAGAGACCCAGTACTTC. Protein: CASSLGGSRETQYF. Together with reference TRBV7-8 and TRBJ2-5, the CDR3 gives the full variable domain: GAGVSQSPRYKVAKRGQDVALRCDPISGHVSLFWYQQALGQGPEFLTYFQNEAQLDKSGLPSDRFFAERPEGSVSTLKIQRTQQEDSAVYLCASSLGGSRETQYFGPGTRLLVL.

The V call is TRBV30, the J call TRBJ1-1; no clear D. The length of the CDR3 is 13 residues. Germline V gene lookup returns CDR1 GTSNPN and CDR2 SVGIG (reference sequence). V lost 0 bases to trimming and J lost 4 bases, with 9 bases between them. The CDR3 region has the DNA TGTGCCTGGAGTGTCGTGGGGTCCACTGAAGCTTTCTTT. Translating it yields CAWSVVGSTEAFF.

The gene calls are TRBV19 and TRBJ2-5; TRBD1 might be the D (5 bases). V lost 2 bases to trimming and J lost 5 bases, with 9 bases between them. Germline-derived CDR1 and CDR2 are LNHDA and SQIVND (reference sequence). The CDR3 is 13 residues long. The CDR3 loop reads CASSINNRETQYF. In nucleotides, the CDR3 is TGTGCCAGTAGTATAAACAACAGGGAGACCCAGTACTTC.

The chain is built from TRBV30 and TRBJ1-1; possible D gene TRBD1, 5 bases. Per the germline V gene, CDR1 is GTSNPN and CDR2 is SVGIG (reference sequence). The CDR3 length is 13 residues. The ends were cut back, 1 base at V and 0 bases at J, with 6 bases in the middle. CDR3 sequence reads: CAWSGGMNTEAFF. CDR3 sequence (DNA): TGTGCCTGGAGTGGGGGGATGAACACTGAAGCTTTCTTT.